The rows below give T cell receptor beta chains drawn from one sample of a study of glioma-infiltrating T cells. TCRdb ran MiXCR on the multiplex PCR reads and lists one entry per CDR3 protein. The sample lists 150,000 to 200,000 distinct CDR3 sequences; about 47% were seen once. Sequencing was done on a sample of glioma tissue, nonneoplastic brain tissue, or PBMCs (not recorded which). These receptors originate from a human donor with low-grade glioma or glioblastoma, undergoing nonglioma brain surgery, or in good health (not recorded which). The CDR3 runs from the conserved cysteine through the conserved F or W. The D gene is left open where the match is weak. Clone size is given for some rows only: seen once, a few or many times, or a class if the clone is expanded.

NA	NA	TRBV19	TRBJ1-5	TGTGCCAGTAGTATGAAAGCTAGCAATCAGCCCCAGCATTTT	CASSMKASNQPQHF
NA	few	TRBV19	TRBJ2-7	TGTGCCAGTAGTATCACAGGGCGGGAGCAGTACTTC	CASSITGREQYF
NA	many	TRBV2	TRBJ1-5	TGTGCCAGCAGTGCAAGCAATCAGCCCCAGCATTTT	CASSASNQPQHF
NA	NA	TRBV3-1	TRBJ1-1	TGTGCCAGCAACAATCAGGGGGAAGCTTTCTTT	CASNNQGEAFF
TRBD1	many	TRBV2	TRBJ1-4	TGTGCCAGCAGCATGGACAGGGCGAGTGAACTGTTTTTT	CASSMDRASELFF
TRBD2	many	TRBV20-1	TRBJ2-3	TGCAGTGCTAGTAGGGTACTAGCGGGAGCAAATACGCAGTATTTT	CSASRVLAGANTQYF
TRBD2	NA	TRBV18	TRBJ2-3	TGTGCCAGCTCAACTAGCGGACAAACAGATACGCAGTATTTT	CASSTSGQTDTQYF
TRBD2	NA	TRBV7-8	TRBJ2-1	TGTGCCAGCAGCCGGCTAGCGGGAGATAGATATGAGCAGTTCTTC	CASSRLAGDRYEQFF
TRBD2	few	TRBV2	TRBJ2-2	TGTGCCAGCGGTCAGACATGGACTAGCGGGCTCACCGGGGAGCTGTTTTTT	CASGQTWTSGLTGELFF
NA	NA	TRBV12-3/TRBV12-4	TRBJ2-1	TGTGCCAGCAGTTTAGCGCTGTGGCCGATCTCCTACAATGAGCAGTTCTTC	CASSLALWPISYNEQFF
NA	NA	TRBV2	TRBJ2-2	TGTGCCAGCAGGATAACAGGGCCCGGGGAGCTGTTTTTT	CASRITGPGELFF
NA	NA	TRBV6-1	TRBJ1-5	TGTGCCAGCAGACGACAGAATAGCAATCGGGCCCAGCATTTT	CASRRQNSNRAQHF
TRBD2	NA	TRBV6-1	TRBJ2-1	TGTGCCAGCAGTGAACGGGTAGCGGGGAAGACTGACAATGAGCAGTTCTTC	CASSERVAGKTDNEQFF
NA	many	TRBV6-1	TRBJ2-1	TGTGCCAGCAGCCCCTTCCCACAACAGTTCTTC	CASSPFPQQFF
TRBD1	many	TRBV20-1	TRBJ1-5	TGCAGTGCTAGAGATCGGCAGGGGGGTCAGCCCCAGCATTTT	CSARDRQGGQPQHF
NA	NA	TRBV20-1	TRBJ2-1	TGCAGTGCTAGATATCGGAGACCGGCGCTAGGAGAGTACAATGAGCAGTTCTTC	CSARYRRPALGEYNEQFF
NA	NA	TRBV28	TRBJ1-1	TGTGCCAGCGGAGTGGGGGACGGGGCCGAAGCTTTCTTT	CASGVGDGAEAFF
NA	NA	TRBV20-1	TRBJ2-3	TGCAGTGCTAGCGTCGGGGCGGGACATACAGATACGCAGTATTTT	CSASVGAGHTDTQYF
NA	NA	TRBV6-1	TRBJ2-6	TGTGCCAGCAGAACGGGGTCTGGGGCCAACGTCCTGACTTTC	CASRTGSGANVLTF
NA	NA	TRBV6-1	TRBJ2-2	TGTGCCAGCAGTGAGCTTTCGGCCGCGAACGCCGTGGAGCTGTTTTTT	CASSELSAANAVELFF
TRBD1	few	TRBV27	TRBJ2-7	TGTGCCAGCAGTTCTACAGGGGGGATTGGCTACGAGCAGTACTTC	CASSSTGGIGYEQYF
NA	NA	TRBV13	TRBJ2-7	TGTGCCAGCAGCTTAGTGCTCAGGGGAGGCGAGCAGTACTTC	CASSLVLRGGEQYF
NA	NA	TRBV18	TRBJ1-1	TGTGCCAGCTCAGCAGGGCAGAACACTGAAGCTTTCTTT	CASSAGQNTEAFF
NA	NA	TRBV3-1	TRBJ2-3	TGTGCCAGCAGCCAAGGGTCTATTGTTACGCAGTATTTT	CASSQGSIVTQYF
TRBD1	NA	TRBV3-1	TRBJ1-1	TGTGCCAGCAGCCAAGATAGGTGGACAGGGACACGGAACACTGAAGCTTTCTTT	CASSQDRWTGTRNTEAFF
NA	many	TRBV15	TRBJ2-1	TGTGCCACCAGCAGAGATTCGAGCTCCTACAATGAGCAGTTCTTC	CATSRDSSSYNEQFF
TRBD2	many	TRBV3-1	TRBJ2-1	TGTGCCAGCAGCCAAGATGTTGTAACTAGCGGACCATACAATGAGCAGTTCTTC	CASSQDVVTSGPYNEQFF
NA	many	TRBV3-1	TRBJ2-5	TGTGCCAGCAGCCAAGATCTTCAGGTGCCAGGGCACCAAGAGACCCAGTACTTC	CASSQDLQVPGHQETQYF
TRBD2	NA	TRBV20-1	TRBJ2-7	TGCAGTGCTAGAGGGACTAGCGGGAGCTCCTACGAGCAGTACTTC	CSARGTSGSSYEQYF
NA	NA	TRBV7-2	TRBJ1-5	TGTGGCAGGACAACAGGGATCAATCAGCCCCAGCATTTT	CGRTTGINQPQHF
NA	many	TRBV4-1	TRBJ2-5	TGCGCCAGCAGCCAAGTATCGCCTCAAGAGACCCAGTACTTC	CASSQVSPQETQYF
TRBD2	NA	TRBV2	TRBJ2-4	TGTGCCAGTCGGACCTCCCTAGCGGCAGGGTACTACATTCAGTACTTC	CASRTSLAAGYYIQYF
NA	once	TRBV19	TRBJ2-3	TGTGCCAGTAGCACCAGAAGCACAGATAAGCAGTATTTT	CASSTRSTDKQYF